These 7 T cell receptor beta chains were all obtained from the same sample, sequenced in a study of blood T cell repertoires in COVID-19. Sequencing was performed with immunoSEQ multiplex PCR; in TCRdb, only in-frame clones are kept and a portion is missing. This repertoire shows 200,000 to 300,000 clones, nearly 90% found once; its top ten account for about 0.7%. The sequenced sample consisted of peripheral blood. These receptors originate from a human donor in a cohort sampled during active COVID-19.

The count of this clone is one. The CDR3 is CASSSRVLAYNEQFF. For the CDR3, the DNA is TGTGCCAGCAGTTCCAGGGTATTGGCCTACAATGAGCAGTTCTTC. The chain combines TRBV6-5 with TRBJ2-1; tentatively, D is TRBD1 (5 bases). This CDR3 has 15 residues. Trimming stripped 4 bases from V and 2 bases from J, with 12 bases between. Germline V CDR1 and CDR2: MNHEY, SVGAGI.

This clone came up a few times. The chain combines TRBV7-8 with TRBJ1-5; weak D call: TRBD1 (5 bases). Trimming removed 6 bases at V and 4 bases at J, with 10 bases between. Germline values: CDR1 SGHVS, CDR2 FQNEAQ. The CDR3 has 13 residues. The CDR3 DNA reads TGTGCCAGCAGGGGGCCCTATAATCAGCCCCAGCATTTT. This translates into CASRGPYNQPQHF.

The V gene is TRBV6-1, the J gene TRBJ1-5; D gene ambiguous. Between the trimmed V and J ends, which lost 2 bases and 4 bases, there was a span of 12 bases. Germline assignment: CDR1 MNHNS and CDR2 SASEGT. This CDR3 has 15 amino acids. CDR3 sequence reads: CASSERLIPNQPQHF. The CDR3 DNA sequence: TGTGCCAGCAGTGAACGTCTAATCCCAAATCAGCCCCAGCATTTT.

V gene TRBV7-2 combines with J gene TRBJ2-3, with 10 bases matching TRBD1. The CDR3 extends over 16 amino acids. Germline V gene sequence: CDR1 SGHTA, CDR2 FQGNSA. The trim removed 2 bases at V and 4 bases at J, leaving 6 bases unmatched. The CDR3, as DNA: TGTGCCAGCAGCTTATACGACAGGGGGCGGGCAGATACGCAGTATTTT. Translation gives CASSLYDRGRADTQYF.

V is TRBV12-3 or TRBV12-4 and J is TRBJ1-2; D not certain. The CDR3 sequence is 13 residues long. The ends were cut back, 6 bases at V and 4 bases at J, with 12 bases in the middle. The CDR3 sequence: CASSLRRSYGYTF. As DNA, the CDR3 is TGTGCCAGCAGCCTGAGGAGGTCCTATGGCTACACCTTC.

The CDR3 DNA reads as TGTGCCAGCGGAAGAGCGTTTTACGAGCAGTACTTC. Its protein product is CASGRAFYEQYF. The J gene is TRBJ2-7, the V gene TRBV7-2; D ambiguous. CDR1 is SGHTA and CDR2 is FQGNSA in the germline V gene. There are 12 residues in the CDR3. Between the trimmed V and J ends, which lost 8 bases and 4 bases, there was a span of 12 bases. The full variable domain, with the rest looked up from reference TRBV7-2 and TRBJ2-7, is GAGVSQSPSNKVTEKGKDVELRCDPISGHTALYWYRQSLGQGLEFLIYFQGNSAPDKSGLPSDRFSAERTGGSVSTLTIQRTQQEDSAVYLCASGRAFYEQYFGPGTRLTVT.

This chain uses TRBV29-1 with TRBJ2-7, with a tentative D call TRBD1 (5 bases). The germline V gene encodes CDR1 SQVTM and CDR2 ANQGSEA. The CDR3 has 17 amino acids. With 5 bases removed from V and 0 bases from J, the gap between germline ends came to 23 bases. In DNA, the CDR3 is TGCAGCGTTAGGCCGAACCGGTTAGGGGCTAGCTCCTACGAGCAGTACTTC. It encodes CSVRPNRLGASSYEQYF.